The clone carrying this T cell receptor (beta chain) came up a few times. Its antigen is still unknown. V was shortened by 8 bases and J by 3 bases, with 13 bases between the two germline ends. This CDR3 region has 13 residues. The germline V gene has CDR1 WNHNN and CDR2 SYGVQD (reference sequence). This sample was taken from a study of cytomegalovirus exposure and HLA in healthy donors. Findings of the study overall: An Asian-associated ancestry cluster reportedly showed fewer N-insertions than the approximately 670-donor mean in a later analysis. Later examination showed HLA-associated TCR beta chains had greater clonal expansion than equally common others.

Use of 60 Vbeta and 13 Jbeta primers characterized the PCR. This table comes from immunoSEQ multiplex PCR, and its TCRdb copy is limited to in-frame clones, with some not included. Of roughly 100,000 clones in the sample, under 65% were seen once. The specimen was PBMCs. The J gene is TRBJ2-5, the V gene TRBV10-1; no reliable D call. The receptor's source is a man in his fifties or sixties in good health and CMV-seronegative. CDR3 protein: CASSRGVEETQYF. In DNA, the CDR3 is TGCGCCAGCTCCCGCGGAGTTGAAGAGACCCAGTACTTC.